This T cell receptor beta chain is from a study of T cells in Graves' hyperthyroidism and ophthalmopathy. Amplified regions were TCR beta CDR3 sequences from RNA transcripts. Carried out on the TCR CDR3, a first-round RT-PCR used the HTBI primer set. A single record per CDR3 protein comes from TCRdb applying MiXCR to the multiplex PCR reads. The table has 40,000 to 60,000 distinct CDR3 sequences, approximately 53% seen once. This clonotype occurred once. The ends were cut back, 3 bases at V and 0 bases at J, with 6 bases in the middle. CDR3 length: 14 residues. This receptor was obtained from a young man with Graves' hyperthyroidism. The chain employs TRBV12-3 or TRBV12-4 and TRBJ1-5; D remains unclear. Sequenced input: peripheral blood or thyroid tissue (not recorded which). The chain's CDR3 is CASSFADSNQPQHF. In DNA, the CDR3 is TGTGCCAGCAGTTTCGCCGATAGCAATCAGCCCCAGCATTTT.